Below are 7 T cell receptor beta chains sequenced from a single sample in a study of cytomegalovirus exposure and HLA in healthy donors listed by TCRdb under 2017. Libraries were prepared through the immunoSEQ multiplex PCR assay. A mixture of 60 forward primers for TCR Vbeta segments and 13 reverse primers for TCR Jbeta segments was used in the multiplex PCR. TCRdb provides this immuneACCESS table in a form limited to in-frame rearrangements. Some clones are lacking; in checked studies, under half of them reflect an unresolved V gene, and why the rest are absent is not known. The table for this sample lists some 150,000 clones; approximately 82% of them were counted only once. Under 8% of the sample rests with the top ten. The sample comprised PBMCs. All receptors derive from a woman aged 45-65 years in good health and CMV-seropositive.

CDR3 loop: CASSWQGVQPQHF. The CDR3 DNA reads as TGTGCCAGTAGTTGGCAGGGGGTTCAGCCCCAGCATTTT. The genes are TRBV19 and TRBJ1-5; the match to TRBD1 covers 7 bases. Looked up from germline, CDR1 is LNHDA and CDR2 is SQIVND (reference sequence). CDR3 length: 13 residues. V lost 5 bases to trimming and J lost 6 bases; unmatched junction nucleotides: 4.

The rearrangement uses TRBV6-5 and TRBJ2-7, with D possibly matching TRBD2 (5 bases). The CDR3 length is 13 residues. Germline V gene data show CDR1 as MNHEY and CDR2 as SVGAGI. With 2 bases removed from V and 5 bases from J, the gap between germline ends came to 10 bases. CDR3 bases: TGTGCCAGCAGTTACGGACTTCGGGACGAGCAGTACTTC. Translation gives CASSYGLRDEQYF.

This rearrangement joins TRBV6-6 to TRBJ1-6; D unresolved. Trimming took off 6 bases at V and 13 bases at J, with 19 bases between the two ends. CDR1 MNHNY and CDR2 SVGAGI come from the germline V gene (reference sequence). The CDR3 spans 14 residues. CDR3 sequence (DNA): TGTGCCAGCAGCCCCGACCGAACTTATAGCCCCCTCCACTTT. Its protein product is CASSPDRTYSPLHF.

CDR3 in amino acids: CASSLAGGGFNEQFF. CDR3 nucleotide sequence: TGTGCCAGCAGCTTAGCGGGGGGCGGATTCAATGAGCAGTTCTTC. The chain couples TRBV7-3 to TRBJ2-1; TRBD2 matches 8 bases. CDR3 size: 15 residues. V was clipped by 2 bases and J by 6 bases; unmatched bases: 6. The germline CDR1 and CDR2 sequences are SGHTA and FQGTGA.

The V and J genes are TRBV2 and TRBJ1-2, with a tentative D call TRBD1 (6 bases). Germline V gene lookup returns CDR1 SNHLY and CDR2 FYNNEI. The CDR3 loop spans 15 amino acids. The V end lost 6 bases, the J end lost 0 bases, and 14 bases lay between the germline ends. In DNA, the CDR3 is TGTGCCAGCAGCTACCCGGGACACTCTAACTATGGCTACACCTTC. This gives the protein CASSYPGHSNYGYTF.

The chain couples TRBV2 to TRBJ2-1; D gene unclear. V dropped 6 bases and J dropped 4 bases, with 10 bases sitting between them. Germline V gene lookup returns CDR1 SNHLY and CDR2 FYNNEI. The CDR3 runs 13 residues. The CDR3 is CASSELIYNEQFF. In DNA form, the CDR3 reads TGTGCCAGCAGCGAGTTAATATACAATGAGCAGTTCTTC.

V gene TRBV5-1 combines with J gene TRBJ2-3; TRBD2 matches 11 bases. Germline CDR1 and CDR2: SGHRS and YFSETQ. The junction had 4 bases not matched to a gene; V was cut back by 5 bases and J by 2 bases. The CDR3 has 15 amino acids. The CDR3 sequence is CASRLAGAYTDTQYF. The DNA of the CDR3 is TGCGCCAGCAGACTAGCGGGGGCCTACACAGATACGCAGTATTTT.